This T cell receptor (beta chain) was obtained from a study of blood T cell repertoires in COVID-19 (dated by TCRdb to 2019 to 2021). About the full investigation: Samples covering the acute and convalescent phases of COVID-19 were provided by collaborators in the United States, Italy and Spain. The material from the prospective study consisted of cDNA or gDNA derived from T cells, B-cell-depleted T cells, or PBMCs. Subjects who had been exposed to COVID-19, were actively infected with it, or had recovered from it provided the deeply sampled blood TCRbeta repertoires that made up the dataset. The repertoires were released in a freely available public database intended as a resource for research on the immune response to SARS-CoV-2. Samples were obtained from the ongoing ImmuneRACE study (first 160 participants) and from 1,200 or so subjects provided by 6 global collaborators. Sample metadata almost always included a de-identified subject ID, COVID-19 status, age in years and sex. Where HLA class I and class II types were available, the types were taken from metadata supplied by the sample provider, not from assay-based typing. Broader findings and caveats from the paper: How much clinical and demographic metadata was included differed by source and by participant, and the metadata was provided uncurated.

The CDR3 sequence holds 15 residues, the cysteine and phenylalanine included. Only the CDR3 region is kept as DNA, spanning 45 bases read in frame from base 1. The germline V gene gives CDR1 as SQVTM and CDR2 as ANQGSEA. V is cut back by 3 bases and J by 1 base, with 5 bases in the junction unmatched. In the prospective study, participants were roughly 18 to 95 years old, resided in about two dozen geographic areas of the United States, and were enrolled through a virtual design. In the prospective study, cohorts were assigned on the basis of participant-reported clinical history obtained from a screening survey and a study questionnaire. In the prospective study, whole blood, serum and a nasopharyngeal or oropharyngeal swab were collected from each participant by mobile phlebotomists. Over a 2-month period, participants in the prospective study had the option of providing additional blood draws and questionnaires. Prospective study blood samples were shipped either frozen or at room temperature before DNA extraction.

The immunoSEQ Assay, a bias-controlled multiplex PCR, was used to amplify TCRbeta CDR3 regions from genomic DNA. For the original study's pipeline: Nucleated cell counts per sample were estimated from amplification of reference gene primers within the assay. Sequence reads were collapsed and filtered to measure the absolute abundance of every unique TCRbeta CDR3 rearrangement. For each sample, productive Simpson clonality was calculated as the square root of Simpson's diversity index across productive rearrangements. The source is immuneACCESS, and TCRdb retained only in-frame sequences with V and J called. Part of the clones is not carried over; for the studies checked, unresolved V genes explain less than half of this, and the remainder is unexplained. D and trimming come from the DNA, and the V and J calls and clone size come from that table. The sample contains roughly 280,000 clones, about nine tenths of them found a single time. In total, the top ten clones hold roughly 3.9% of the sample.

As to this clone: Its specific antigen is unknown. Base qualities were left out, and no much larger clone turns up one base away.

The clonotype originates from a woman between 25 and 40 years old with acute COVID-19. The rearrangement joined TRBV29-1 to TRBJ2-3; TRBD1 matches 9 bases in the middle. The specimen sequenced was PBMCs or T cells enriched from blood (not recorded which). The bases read TGCAGCGTTGATCCGGGACAGGGTGGCACAGATACGCAGTATTTT. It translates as CSVDPGQGGTDTQYF.